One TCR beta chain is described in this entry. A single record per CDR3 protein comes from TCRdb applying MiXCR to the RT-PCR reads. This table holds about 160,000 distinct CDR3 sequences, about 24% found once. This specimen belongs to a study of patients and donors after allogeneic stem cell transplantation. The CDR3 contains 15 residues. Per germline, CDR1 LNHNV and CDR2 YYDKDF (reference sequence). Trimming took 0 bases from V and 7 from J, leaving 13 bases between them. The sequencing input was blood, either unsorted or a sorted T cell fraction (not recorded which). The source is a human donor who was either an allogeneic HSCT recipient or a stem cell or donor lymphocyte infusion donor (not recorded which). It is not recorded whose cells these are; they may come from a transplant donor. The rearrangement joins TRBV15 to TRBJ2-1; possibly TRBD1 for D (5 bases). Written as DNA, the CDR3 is TGTGCCACCAGCAGAGACCGGCGTGGGGCGAATGAGCAGTTCTTC. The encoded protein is CATSRDRRGANEQFF.